This T cell receptor beta chain was sequenced during a study of T cells after yellow fever vaccination. This clonotype was counted only a few times. The target antigen is unknown. Universal primer sites and UMIs were introduced during 5'RACE template-switching synthesis of TCR cDNA. TCRdb reanalysed the 5' RACE reads using MiXCR and keeps one entry per CDR3 protein. The profile shows approximately 250,000 distinct CDR3 sequences, roughly 3.5% of them singletons. This CDR3 has 11 amino acids. The V gene lost 3 bases and the J gene lost 9 bases, with 7 bases spanning the gap. Study-wide results and limits: Among all clonotypes, a small share was observed in both CD4 and CD8 compartments. Peaking faster, on day 5 versus 15, the secondary response was nonetheless weaker. Subsequent booster samples again held most clones from primary vaccination (96% CD4, nearly 90% CD8).

The sequencing used PBMCs, collected 15 days after the yellow fever booster vaccination. This rearrangement joins TRBV12-3 or TRBV12-4 to TRBJ2-3; D remains ambiguous. This receptor was identified in a man aged 18 to 30 who received the YFV17D yellow fever vaccine. The CDR3 loop reads CASSLDTTQYF. In DNA, the CDR3 is TGTGCCAGCAGTTTGGATACAACGCAGTATTTT.